A single sample is the source of the 31 T cell receptor beta chains below, sequenced in a study of massively parallel sequencing of T cell beta chains. TCRdb analysed the 5' RACE reads with MiXCR anew, one entry per CDR3 protein. The top ten hold approximately 2.7% of the sample, which has roughly 4,500 distinct CDR3 sequences, over 30% seen once. The sequenced sample was commercial RNA from peripheral blood pooled from many donors. These receptors all come from a pool of human donors in good health; the sample was commercial RNA pooled from many donors.

The CDR3 DNA is TGTGCCAGCAGCTTAGGCTGGGGTTACGAGCAGTACTTC. This sequence encodes CASSLGWGYEQYF. This chain uses TRBV7-6 with TRBJ2-7, with D hard to call. Germline V gene data show CDR1 as SGHVS and CDR2 as FNYEAQ. The CDR3 is made up of 13 amino acids. The V gene lost 1 base and the J gene lost 4 bases, with 8 bases spanning the gap.

The rearrangement uses TRBV2 and TRBJ2-2, with D possibly called TRBD1 or TRBD2 (5 bases each). The germline CDR1 and CDR2 sequences are SNHLY and FYNNEI. The CDR3 has 14 residues. Trimming cost V 3 bases and J 3 bases, with 8 bases left between them. CDR3 in amino acids: CASSEGVYTGELFF. The CDR3 DNA reads TGTGCCAGCAGTGAGGGGGTTTACACCGGGGAGCTGTTTTTT.

This clonotype was observed a few times. The rearrangement uses TRBV10-3 and TRBJ2-3, with D unresolved. CDR3 length: 13 amino acids. Per the germline V gene, CDR1 is ENHRY and CDR2 is SYGVKD. The germline V and J ends were trimmed by 2 bases and 5 bases, with 8 bases remaining between them. CDR3 in DNA: TGTGCCATCAGTGAGGGGGTGGAAGATACGCAGTATTTT. The encoded protein is CAISEGVEDTQYF.

This chain uses TRBV20-1 with TRBJ2-5, with TRBD2 as a possible D gene (6 bases). Trimming shortened V by 0 bases and J by 4 bases, and 15 bases separated the two germline ends. The CDR3 loop spans 15 amino acids. Germline V CDR1 and CDR2: DFQATT, SNEGSKA (reference sequence). CDR3 DNA: TGCAGTGCTAGAGATTTCGGAGGGGCGCGAGAGACCCAGTACTTC. Protein sequence: CSARDFGGARETQYF.

The chain links TRBV7-3 to TRBJ1-2, with D possibly TRBD1 on 5 matching bases. This CDR3 has 14 residues. Trimming left V 0 bases short and J 0 bases short, with 5 bases between. Germline V gene lookup returns CDR1 SGHTA and CDR2 FQGTGA. The CDR3 coding sequence is TGTGCCAGCAGCTTAACGACAGCTAACTATGGCTACACCTTC. It yields the protein CASSLTTANYGYTF.

This rearrangement joins TRBV20-1 to TRBJ2-7; D is ambiguous. Trimming removed 3 bases at V and 1 base at J, with 13 bases between. The CDR3 is 14 residues long. In germline, CDR1 is DFQATT, CDR2 SNEGSKA (reference sequence). The CDR3 DNA sequence: TGCAGTGCTAGTGACCCGGCGGAATCCTACGAGCAGTACTTC. This sequence encodes CSASDPAESYEQYF.

A few counts support this clonotype. The rearrangement joins TRBV27 to TRBJ2-3; no reliable D call. V lost 0 bases to trimming and J lost 4 bases, with 8 bases between them. The CDR3 consists of 14 residues. From germline, CDR1 is MNHEY and CDR2 SMNVEV (reference sequence). The CDR3 coding sequence is TGTGCCAGCAGTTTATCGACCCCCGCAGATACGCAGTATTTT. Its translation: CASSLSTPADTQYF.

This clonotype turned up a few times. The chain joins TRBV12-3 or TRBV12-4 to TRBJ1-2, with 7 bases aligning to TRBD1. This CDR3 contains 13 residues. The V segment lost 1 base and the J segment 8 bases; nucleotides outside the gene matches: 4. CDR3: CASSLEGAPGYTF. The CDR3 DNA follows: TGTGCCAGCAGTTTAGAGGGGGCGCCCGGCTACACCTTC.

The rearrangement joins TRBV12-3 or TRBV12-4 to TRBJ1-4; no firm D call. V lost 2 bases to trimming and J lost 1 base, with 5 bases between them. The CDR3 has 14 amino acids. The CDR3 sequence is CASSLRETNEKLFF. Here the CDR3 DNA reads TGTGCCAGCAGTTTAAGGGAAACTAATGAAAAACTGTTTTTT.

This clonotype came up a few times. V usage is TRBV12-3 or TRBV12-4 and J usage is TRBJ2-3, with D maybe TRBD1 (7 bases). Deletions cut 3 bases from V and 6 bases from J, with 16 bases between. There are 15 residues in the CDR3. The CDR3 coding sequence is TGTGCCAGCAGTTTCCCAGGCAGGGGGGTGGATACGCAGTATTTT. Protein sequence: CASSFPGRGVDTQYF.

The chain is built from TRBV4-2 and TRBJ1-5; D perhaps matches TRBD1 (5 bases). The CDR3 has 13 residues. The V end was cut by 4 bases, the J end by 4 bases, with 8 bases between. From germline, CDR1 is LGHNA and CDR2 YNFKEQ. The chain's CDR3 is CASSLGTNQPQHF. The CDR3 coding sequence is TGTGCCAGCAGCCTCGGGACTAATCAGCCCCAGCATTTT.

The chain combines TRBV4-2 with TRBJ1-1; TRBD1 matches 9 bases. The CDR3 sequence is 15 residues long. V shed 4 bases and J 0 bases; nucleotides not matched to a gene: 3. Germline loops: CDR1 LGHNA, CDR2 YNFKEQ. The CDR3 region is CASSPGQGLNTEAFF. The CDR3 DNA reads TGTGCCAGCAGCCCGGGACAGGGTCTGAACACTGAAGCTTTCTTT.

The chain joins TRBV11-2 to TRBJ1-1, with 7 bases lining up with TRBD1. The germline V gene encodes CDR1 SGHAT and CDR2 FQNNGV. J lost 6 bases, V lost 0 bases, and 1 base had no gene match. The length of the CDR3 is 13 residues. The CDR3 DNA reads as TGTGCCAGCAGCTTAGACCAGGGGGCTGAAGCTTTCTTT. Translation: CASSLDQGAEAFF.

CDR3 sequence: CASRPKYGYNEQFF. The CDR3 DNA follows: TGTGCCAGCAGACCCAAATACGGGTACAATGAGCAGTTCTTC. The J gene is TRBJ2-1, the V gene TRBV7-2; D is undetermined. There are 14 residues in the CDR3. V lost 6 bases and J lost 4, with 13 bases in between. From germline, CDR1 is SGHTA and CDR2 FQGNSA.

By share, this clonotype counts as large. This chain connects TRBV5-1 to TRBJ1-1, with D perhaps TRBD1 (6 bases). The ends were cut back, 5 bases at V and 1 base at J, with 9 bases in the middle. Germline CDR1 and CDR2: SGHRS and YFSETQ. The CDR3 spans 13 residues. CDR3 DNA sequence: TGCGCCAGCAGTAGGGGGACGAACACTGAAGCTTTCTTT. This gives the protein CASSRGTNTEAFF. The whole variable domain, filled in from reference TRBV5-1 and TRBJ1-1, reads KAGVTQTPRYLIKTRGQQVTLSCSPISGHRSVSWYQQTPGQGLQFLFEYFSETQRNKGNFPGRFSGRQFSNSRSEMNVSTLELGDSALYLCASSRGTNTEAFFGQGTRLTVV.

This sequence joins TRBV4-1 and TRBJ2-2; D is unresolved. V gave up 0 bases and J gave up 5 bases, with 10 bases separating them. This CDR3 comprises 15 residues. Germline lookup yields CDR1 MGHRA and CDR2 YSYEKL. The CDR3 is CASSQDPRRTGELFF. DNA for the CDR3: TGCGCCAGCAGCCAAGATCCTAGACGGACCGGGGAGCTGTTTTTT.

The rearrangement uses TRBV5-4 and TRBJ2-5; D remains ambiguous. The ends were cut back, 2 bases at V and 2 bases at J, with 7 bases in the middle. This CDR3 contains 13 residues. CDR1 is SGHNT and CDR2 is YYREEE in the germline V gene (reference sequence). The CDR3 region has the DNA TGTGCCAGCAGCTTCGTACTACAAGAGACCCAGTACTTC. Protein: CASSFVLQETQYF.

This clonotype was counted once. The chain recombines TRBV6-2 or TRBV6-3 with TRBJ2-7; 7 nucleotides agree with TRBD2. The CDR3 consists of 14 residues. CDR1 is MNHEY and CDR2 is SVGEGT in the germline V gene. Trimming at V came to 5 bases and at J to 2 bases, leaving 6 bases not matched to a gene. The CDR3, as DNA: TGTGCCAGCAGTAAAAGCGGGACGACCTACGAGCAGTACTTC. This sequence encodes CASSKSGTTYEQYF.

This clonotype ranks as medium-sized. The chain links TRBV20-1 to TRBJ1-2; the D is unclear. The V end was cut by 4 bases, the J end by 4 bases, with 7 bases between. Germline V CDR1 and CDR2: DFQATT, SNEGSKA (reference sequence). The CDR3 contains 11 residues. CDR3 residues: CSANLVYGYTF. CDR3 nucleotides: TGCAGTGCTAACCTGGTCTATGGCTACACCTTC.

The chain joins TRBV20-1 to TRBJ2-1; a weak D match, TRBD2 (6 bases). Per germline, CDR1 DFQATT and CDR2 SNEGSKA (reference sequence). CDR3 length: 14 residues. Deletions cut 1 base from V and 3 bases from J, with 10 bases between. The CDR3: CSARAPGGYNEQFF. The DNA of the CDR3 is TGCAGTGCTAGAGCCCCCGGGGGCTACAATGAGCAGTTCTTC.

CDR3: CASSLKRDTEAFF. The CDR3, as DNA: TGCGCCAGCAGCCTGAAGAGGGACACTGAAGCTTTCTTT. The chain combines TRBV4-1 with TRBJ1-1; D ambiguous. The CDR3 covers 13 residues. CDR1 and CDR2 (germline): MGHRA, YSYEKL. Deletions cut 4 bases from V and 3 bases from J, with 9 bases between.

The chain recombines TRBV20-1 with TRBJ2-1, with D perhaps matching TRBD1 (5 bases). Trimming took 4 bases from V and 5 from J, leaving 12 bases between them. Germline values: CDR1 DFQATT, CDR2 SNEGSKA (reference sequence). The CDR3 length is 13 residues. For the CDR3, the DNA is TGCAGTGCTACAGCCGACAGAGACAATGAGCAGTTCTTC. Its protein is CSATADRDNEQFF.

This clonotype was observed a single time. CDR3 residues: CASSLEAGHNEQFF. CDR3 sequence (DNA): TGTGCCAGCAGCTTAGAAGCGGGCCACAATGAGCAGTTCTTC. The V gene is TRBV11-2, the J gene TRBJ2-1, with D perhaps TRBD2 (6 bases). Germline V CDR1 and CDR2: SGHAT, FQNNGV. Trimming took 0 bases from V and 5 from J, leaving 8 bases between them. This CDR3 is built from 14 residues.

The J gene is TRBJ2-7, the V gene TRBV28; 11 nucleotides line up with TRBD1. The V gene's germline CDR1 is MDHEN and CDR2 SYDVKM. V shed 2 bases and J 5 bases; nucleotides not matched to a gene: 5. This CDR3 is 15 amino acids long. Here the CDR3 DNA reads TGTGCCAGCAGTTTAGGACAGGGGGCGGCTAACGAGCAGTACTTC. Translation: CASSLGQGAANEQYF.

Only one count was recorded for this clonotype. The J gene is TRBJ2-3, the V gene TRBV5-1; 7 nucleotides match TRBD1. There are 14 residues in the CDR3. The trim removed 5 bases at V and 3 bases at J, leaving 6 bases unmatched. CDR1 and CDR2 (germline): SGHRS, YFSETQ. For the CDR3, the DNA is TGCGCCAGCAGGCGCCAGGGGGATACAGATACGCAGTATTTT. Translation: CASRRQGDTDTQYF.

This clonotype is deemed large. J is TRBJ1-1 and V is TRBV5-4; no clear D gene. The germline CDR1 and CDR2 sequences are SGHNT and YYREEE (reference sequence). The CDR3 is made up of 13 amino acids. V was clipped by 0 bases and J by 2 bases, with 5 bases between them. The CDR3 reads CASSLGANTEAFF. For the CDR3, the DNA is TGTGCCAGCAGCTTGGGGGCAAACACTGAAGCTTTCTTT.

This clonotype was recorded a few times. V is TRBV7-2 and J is TRBJ2-1, with a possible D match to TRBD1 (6 bases). This CDR3 spans 15 amino acids. Trimming took 3 bases from V and 3 from J, leaving 12 bases between them. CDR1 is SGHTA and CDR2 is FQGNSA in the germline V gene. The CDR3 region is CASSFARGSYNEQFF. In nucleotides, the CDR3 is TGTGCCAGCAGCTTCGCAAGGGGGAGCTACAATGAGCAGTTCTTC.

The genes are TRBV11-2 and TRBJ2-7; D may be TRBD1 (6 bases). Trimming removed 5 bases at V and 3 bases at J, with 11 bases between. Germline CDR1 and CDR2: SGHAT and FQNNGV. CDR3 length: 13 residues. CDR3 in DNA: TGTGCCAGCAGCATGGGCAGGGGCTACGAGCAGTACTTC. It codes for CASSMGRGYEQYF.

Points on this clonotype: A read error may produce the germline difference seen at one junction end. In nucleotides, the CDR3 is TGCGCCCGCAGCTTGGAACGTTTCGGTGAGCAGTTCTTC. Residues: CARSLERFGEQFF. The chain links TRBV5-1 to TRBJ2-1; D remains ambiguous. Germline V gene data show CDR1 as SGHRS and CDR2 as YFSETQ. The CDR3 contains 13 residues.

This chain joins TRBV20-1 and TRBJ1-2, with a weak D call TRBD1 (6 bases). Germline V gene sequence: CDR1 DFQATT, CDR2 SNEGSKA (reference sequence). With 6 bases removed from V and 8 bases from J, the gap between germline ends came to 19 bases. The CDR3 totals 13 residues. This CDR3 is CSATPRDIGGYTF. In DNA form, the CDR3 reads TGCAGTGCAACCCCCCGGGACATCGGAGGCTACACCTTC.

This clonotype was observed a few times. The CDR3 DNA is TGCAGCGTGACCTGGACAGGCGGCTACGAGCAGTACTTC. Translation: CSVTWTGGYEQYF. The V and J genes are TRBV29-1 and TRBJ2-7; 7 positions match TRBD1. There are 13 residues in the CDR3. The germline CDR1 and CDR2 sequences are SQVTM and ANQGSEA. V lost 6 bases, J lost 3 bases, and 8 bases stayed unmatched.